The sequence of this TCR beta chain was determined in a study of cytomegalovirus exposure and HLA in healthy donors. General study points: CMV antigen specificity of a few CMV-associated chains was confirmed in vitro. In presence/absence analyses, roughly uniform sequencing depth across donors was assumed.

The V gene's germline CDR1 is MNHEY and CDR2 SMNVEV (reference sequence). This CDR3 has 17 amino acids. The V and J ends lost 2 bases and 0 bases respectively, with 16 bases between them. This clone was picked up one time. The antigen remains unidentified. The study ran its PCR with 60 Vbeta and 13 Jbeta primers. Clones were sequenced by immunoSEQ multiplex PCR, and TCRdb holds only the in-frame ones, with some missing. The sample records 150,000 to 200,000 clones, just under 80% being singletons. Sequencing input: PBMCs. The gene calls are TRBV27 and TRBJ1-2; possible D gene TRBD1, 5 bases. The TCR sequence derives from a woman aged 45 to 65 in good health and CMV-seronegative. Here the CDR3 reads CASSLDPSGFPNYGYTF. CDR3 nucleotide sequence: TGTGCCAGCAGTTTAGACCCCTCAGGGTTTCCTAACTATGGCTACACCTTC.